These T cell receptor beta chains were read from a single sample in a study of cytomegalovirus exposure and HLA in healthy donors. Produced via immunoSEQ multiplex PCR; TCRdb's table is partial and in-frame only. The top ten hold around 4.5% of the sample, which has 130,000 to 150,000 clones, 74% seen once. The sequencing sample was made of PBMCs. These receptors were obtained from a young man in good health and CMV-seropositive. The CDR3 runs from the conserved cysteine through the conserved F or W. A D gene is named only where the DNA matches it firmly. Rows give clone size only sometimes, using once, few, many, or a class for an expanded clone.

v_gene	j_gene	abundance	d_gene	CDR3aa	CDR3nt
TRBV29-1	TRBJ1-5	few	TRBD1	CSVRDRVNQPQHF	TGCAGCGTCCGGGACAGGGTAAATCAGCCCCAGCATTTT
TRBV2	TRBJ2-2	NA	TRBD1	CASRATQGVTGELFF	TGTGCCAGCAGGGCCACACAGGGGGTCACCGGGGAGCTGTTTTTT
TRBV7-3	TRBJ2-7	NA	NA	CASSLSGRGSYEQYF	TGTGCCAGCAGCTTAAGCGGCAGGGGCTCCTACGAGCAGTACTTC
TRBV7-9	TRBJ2-1	few	NA	CASSLVGDWSNEQFF	TGTGCCAGCAGCTTAGTCGGGGACTGGAGTAATGAGCAGTTCTTC
TRBV6-6	TRBJ2-2	NA	TRBD1	CASDKPGQGNTGELFF	TGTGCCAGCGACAAACCGGGACAGGGTAACACCGGGGAGCTGTTTTTT
TRBV19	TRBJ2-7	NA	NA	CASSISGGISYEQYF	TGTGCCAGTAGTATATCCGGCGGGATCTCCTACGAGCAGTACTTC
TRBV7-2	TRBJ2-1	once	TRBD1	CASSLQGALLGEQFF	TGTGCCAGCAGCCTACAGGGGGCGCTTTTAGGTGAGCAGTTCTTC
TRBV2	TRBJ2-3	once	TRBD2	CASSPMTSGVGPDTQYF	TGTGCCAGCAGTCCAATGACTAGCGGGGTGGGCCCAGATACGCAGTATTTT
TRBV7-9	TRBJ2-2	few	NA	CASTGELFF	TGTGCCAGCACTGGGGAGCTGTTTTTT
TRBV6-5	TRBJ1-2	NA	TRBD1	CASSPTGDGYTF	TGTGCCAGCAGCCCGACAGGGGATGGCTACACCTTC
TRBV5-4	TRBJ2-7	NA	NA	CASSPDLSDRYEQYF	TGTGCCAGCAGCCCAGACTTAAGTGATAGGTACGAGCAGTACTTC
TRBV25-1	TRBJ2-2	NA	NA	CASQAGGPAGELFF	TGTGCCAGCCAGGCCGGGGGGCCGGCCGGGGAGCTGTTTTTT
TRBV10-3	TRBJ1-2	NA	TRBD1	CAISGTGGEGYTF	TGTGCCATCAGCGGGACAGGGGGCGAGGGCTACACCTTC
TRBV18	TRBJ2-7	NA	TRBD1	CASSTGQGYEQYF	TGTGCCAGCTCTACGGGACAGGGGTATGAGCAGTACTTC
TRBV5-1	TRBJ2-5	NA	TRBD2	CASSLAAGGGRETQYF	TGCGCCAGCAGCTTGGCAGCGGGCGGGGGACGGGAGACCCAGTACTTC
TRBV19	TRBJ2-7	NA	TRBD1	CASSTPGQGVSQYF	TGTGCCAGTAGTACGCCGGGACAGGGTGTCTCGCAGTACTTC
TRBV4-3	TRBJ2-3	once	TRBD2	CASGGLATTDTQYF	TGCGCCAGCGGGGGACTAGCGACCACAGATACGCAGTATTTT
TRBV4-3	TRBJ1-5	NA	TRBD1	CASSQDLRQGYQPQHF	TGCGCCAGCAGCCAAGATCTAAGACAGGGATATCAGCCCCAGCATTTT
TRBV6-5	TRBJ2-7	NA	TRBD2	CASSYPSGGPFKEQYF	TGTGCCAGCAGTTACCCCAGCGGGGGCCCGTTCAAGGAGCAGTACTTC
TRBV5-6	TRBJ2-7	NA	NA	CASSLAYGGYLYEQYF	TGTGCCAGCAGCTTGGCTTATGGGGGGTACCTCTACGAGCAGTACTTC
TRBV27	TRBJ2-7	NA	TRBD1	CASSLRDRAYEQYF	TGTGCCAGCAGTTTAAGGGACAGGGCCTACGAGCAGTACTTC
TRBV6-4	TRBJ2-6	few	NA	CASSGAGESGANVLTF	TGTGCCAGCAGTGGGGCAGGGGAATCTGGGGCCAACGTCCTGACTTTC
TRBV29-1	TRBJ2-7	NA	NA	CSVAGSSYEQYF	TGCAGCGTTGCGGGGAGCTCCTACGAGCAGTACTTC
TRBV4-2	TRBJ2-7	few	TRBD2	CASSQETSGFNSYEQYF	TGTGCCAGCAGCCAAGAGACTAGCGGGTTTAATTCCTACGAGCAGTACTTC
TRBV15	TRBJ2-5	few	NA	CATSSGGRVLNF	TGTGCCACCAGCAGCGGTGGCAGGGTACTTAACTTC
TRBV5-1	TRBJ2-1	few	NA	CASVSETGYNEQFF	TGCGCCAGTGTTTCCGAGACAGGATACAATGAGCAGTTCTTC
TRBV19	TRBJ2-1	NA	TRBD1	CATYASGQGAKFRNEQFF	TGTGCCACCTACGCCTCGGGACAGGGGGCGAAGTTCCGGAATGAGCAGTTCTTC
TRBV27	TRBJ1-4	NA	NA	CASSSVATNEKLFF	TGTGCCAGCAGTTCGGTCGCAACTAATGAAAAACTGTTTTTT
TRBV6-6	TRBJ1-5	few	TRBD1	CASSYTDRVSQPQHF	TGTGCCAGCAGTTACACTGACAGGGTAAGCCAGCCCCAGCATTTT
TRBV7-9	TRBJ1-4	NA	TRBD1	CASSPRDSYEKLFF	TGTGCCAGCAGCCCCCGGGACAGCTACGAAAAACTGTTTTTT
TRBV29-1	TRBJ2-5	few	NA	CSVEKGDQETQYF	TGCAGCGTTGAAAAGGGGGATCAAGAGACCCAGTACTTC
TRBV5-4	TRBJ2-7	NA	TRBD1	CASRLDRGNSYEQYF	TGTGCCAGCAGACTGGACAGGGGTAACTCCTACGAGCAGTACTTC
TRBV10-2	TRBJ1-4	NA	TRBD1	CASTTTGSVEKLFF	TGCGCCAGCACCACGACAGGGTCGGTTGAAAAACTGTTTTTT
TRBV7-2	TRBJ2-3	NA	TRBD1	CASSSTGGPDTQYF	TGTGCCAGCAGCTCGACAGGGGGCCCAGATACGCAGTATTTT
TRBV5-6	TRBJ2-5	few	TRBD2	CASRSTSGGTETQYF	TGTGCCAGCAGGTCGACTAGCGGGGGAACGGAGACCCAGTACTTC
TRBV5-1	TRBJ2-7	NA	NA	CASSLEPATGEQYF	TGCGCCAGCAGCTTAGAACCGGCCACGGGGGAGCAGTACTTC
TRBV5-4	TRBJ1-5	NA	NA	CASSLGGGNQPQHF	TGTGCCAGCAGCTTGGGAGGGGGTAATCAGCCCCAGCATTTT
TRBV7-9	TRBJ2-2	NA	NA	CASSPQVPGELFF	TGTGCCAGCAGCCCGCAGGTGCCCGGGGAGCTGTTTTTT
TRBV28	TRBJ2-7	NA	NA	CASSYSDRSYEQYF	TGTGCCAGCAGCTATTCCGACAGGAGCTACGAGCAGTACTTC
TRBV7-9	TRBJ1-2	NA	NA	CASSQGTNYGYTF	TGTGCCAGCAGCCAGGGGACCAACTATGGCTACACCTTC
TRBV18	TRBJ1-2	few	NA	CASSSDQKNRFRYGYTF	TGTGCCAGCTCATCCGACCAAAAAAACAGGTTTCGGTATGGCTACACCTTC
TRBV19	TRBJ1-5	few	NA	CASSIGNKQGQPQHF	TGTGCCAGTAGTATAGGAAATAAACAGGGCCAGCCCCAGCATTTT
TRBV7-3	TRBJ2-6	NA	NA	CASSSGGRLSGANVLTF	TGTGCCAGCAGCTCCGGGGGACGGCTCTCTGGGGCCAACGTCCTGACTTTC
TRBV2	TRBJ2-2	NA	TRBD2	CASSVGQRGVELFF	TGTGCCAGCAGTGTGGGACAGCGGGGGGTGGAGCTGTTTTTT
TRBV7-9	TRBJ1-1	NA	TRBD1	CASSPKTGGLTEAFF	TGTGCCAGCAGCCCGAAGACAGGGGGCCTCACTGAAGCTTTCTTT
TRBV7-2	TRBJ1-4	NA	TRBD1	CASSLRGDRGFTNEKLFF	TGTGCCAGCAGCTTACGAGGGGACAGGGGGTTTACTAATGAAAAACTGTTTTTT
TRBV11-2	TRBJ2-7	NA	NA	CASSRRVGGRDEQYF	TGTGCCAGCAGCCGCCGCGTCGGGGGAAGGGACGAGCAGTACTTC
TRBV5-1	TRBJ1-3	few	NA	CASSADSVGNTIYF	TGCGCCAGCAGCGCTGACAGTGTTGGAAACACCATATATTTT
TRBV10-2	TRBJ1-5	few	NA	CASLSTPGNQPQHF	TGCGCCAGTCTATCAACTCCCGGCAATCAGCCCCAGCATTTT
TRBV5-4	TRBJ2-1	NA	TRBD2	CASSLGTSGEANEQFF	TGTGCCAGCAGCTTAGGGACTAGCGGCGAAGCAAATGAGCAGTTCTTC
TRBV9	TRBJ2-5	once	TRBD2	CASSGGTSGETQYF	TGTGCCAGCAGCGGAGGGACTAGCGGGGAGACCCAGTACTTC
TRBV18	TRBJ2-1	NA	TRBD2	CASSSLAGAGYNEQFF	TGTGCCAGCTCATCACTAGCGGGAGCGGGCTACAATGAGCAGTTCTTC
TRBV7-2	TRBJ1-2	NA	TRBD1	CASSWRGLDGYTF	TGTGCCAGCAGCTGGAGGGGGCTGGATGGCTACACCTTC